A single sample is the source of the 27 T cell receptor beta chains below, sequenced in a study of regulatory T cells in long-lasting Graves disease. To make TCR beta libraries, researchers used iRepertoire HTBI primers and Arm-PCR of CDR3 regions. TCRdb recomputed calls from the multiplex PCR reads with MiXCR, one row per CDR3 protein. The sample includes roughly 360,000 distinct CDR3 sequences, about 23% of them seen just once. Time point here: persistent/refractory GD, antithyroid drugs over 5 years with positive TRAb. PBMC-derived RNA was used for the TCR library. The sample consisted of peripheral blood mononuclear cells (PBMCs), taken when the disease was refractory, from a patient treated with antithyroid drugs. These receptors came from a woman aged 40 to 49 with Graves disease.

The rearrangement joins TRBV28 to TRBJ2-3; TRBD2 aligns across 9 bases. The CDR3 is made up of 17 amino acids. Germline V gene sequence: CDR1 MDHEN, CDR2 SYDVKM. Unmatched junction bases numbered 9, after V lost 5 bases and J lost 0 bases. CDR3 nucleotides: TGTGCCAGCAGTACCGGGACTAGCTACCCTAGCACAGATACGCAGTATTTT. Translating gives CASSTGTSYPSTDTQYF.

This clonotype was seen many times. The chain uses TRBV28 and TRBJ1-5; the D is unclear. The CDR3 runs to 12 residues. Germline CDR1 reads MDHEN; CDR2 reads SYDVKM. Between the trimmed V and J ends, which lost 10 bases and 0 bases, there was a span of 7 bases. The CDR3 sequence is CATTDSNQPQHF. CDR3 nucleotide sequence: TGTGCCACCACGGATAGCAATCAGCCCCAGCATTTT.

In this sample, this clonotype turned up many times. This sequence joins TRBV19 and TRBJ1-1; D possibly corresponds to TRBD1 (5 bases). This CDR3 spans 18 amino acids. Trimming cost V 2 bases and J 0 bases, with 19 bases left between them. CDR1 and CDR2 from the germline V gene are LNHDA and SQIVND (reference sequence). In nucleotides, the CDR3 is TGTGCCAGTAGTATACCTTACGGGACGAGACACATGAACACTGAAGCTTTCTTT. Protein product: CASSIPYGTRHMNTEAFF.

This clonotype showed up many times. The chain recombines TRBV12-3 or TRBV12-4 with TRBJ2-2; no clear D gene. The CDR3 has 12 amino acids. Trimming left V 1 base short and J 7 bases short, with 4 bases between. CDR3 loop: CASSLGIGELFF. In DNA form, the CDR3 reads TGTGCCAGCAGTTTAGGAATCGGGGAGCTGTTTTTT.

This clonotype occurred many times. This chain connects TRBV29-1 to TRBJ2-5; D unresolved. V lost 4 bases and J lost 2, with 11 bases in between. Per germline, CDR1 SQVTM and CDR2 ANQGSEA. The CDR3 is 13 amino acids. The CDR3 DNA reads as TGCAGCGTTGTTAGGGCAAATCAAGAGACCCAGTACTTC. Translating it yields CSVVRANQETQYF.

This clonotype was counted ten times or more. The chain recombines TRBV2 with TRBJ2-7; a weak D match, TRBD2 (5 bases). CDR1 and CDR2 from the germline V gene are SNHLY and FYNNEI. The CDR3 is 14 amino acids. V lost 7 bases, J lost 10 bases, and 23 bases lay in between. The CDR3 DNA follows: TGTGCCAGCATTCGGGAAGGGTCCCGCGGTTCTCAGTACTTC. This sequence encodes CASIREGSRGSQYF.

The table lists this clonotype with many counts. This CDR3 is CSATQGALGSYEQYF. Here the CDR3 DNA reads TGCAGTGCCACCCAGGGGGCGCTTGGTAGTTACGAGCAGTACTTC. This chain uses TRBV20-1 with TRBJ2-7, with 8 bases that match TRBD1. Germline values: CDR1 DFQATT, CDR2 SNEGSKA (reference sequence). There are 15 residues in the CDR3. With V trimmed by 6 bases and J by 4 bases, 14 bases remained unmatched.

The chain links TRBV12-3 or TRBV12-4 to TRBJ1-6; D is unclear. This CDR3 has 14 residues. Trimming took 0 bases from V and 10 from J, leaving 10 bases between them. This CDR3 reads CASSLAFGESPLHF. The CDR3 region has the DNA TGTGCCAGCAGTTTAGCGTTTGGGGAATCACCCCTCCACTTT.

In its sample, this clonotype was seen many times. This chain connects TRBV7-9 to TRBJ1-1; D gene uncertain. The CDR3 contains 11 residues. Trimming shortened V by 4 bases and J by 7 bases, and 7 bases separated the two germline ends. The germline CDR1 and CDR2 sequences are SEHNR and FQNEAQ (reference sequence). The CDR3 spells CASSSLNEAFF. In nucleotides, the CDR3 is TGTGCCAGCAGCTCCTTGAATGAAGCTTTCTTT.

The CDR3: CASTRPPGSGDEQFF. CDR3 in DNA: TGTGCCAGCACCCGGCCCCCCGGGAGTGGCGATGAGCAGTTCTTC. V is TRBV28 and J is TRBJ2-1; a weak D match, TRBD2 (6 bases). The germline V and J ends were trimmed by 7 bases and 8 bases, with 21 bases remaining between them. Germline CDR1 reads MDHEN; CDR2 reads SYDVKM. The CDR3 is 15 residues long.

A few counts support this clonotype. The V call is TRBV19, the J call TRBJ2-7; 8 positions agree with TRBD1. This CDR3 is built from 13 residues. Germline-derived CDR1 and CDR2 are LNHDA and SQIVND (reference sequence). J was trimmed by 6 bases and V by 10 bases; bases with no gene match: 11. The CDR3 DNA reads TGTGCCACCTCGTGGCAGGGGGCGGCCGAGCAGTACTTC. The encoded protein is CATSWQGAAEQYF.

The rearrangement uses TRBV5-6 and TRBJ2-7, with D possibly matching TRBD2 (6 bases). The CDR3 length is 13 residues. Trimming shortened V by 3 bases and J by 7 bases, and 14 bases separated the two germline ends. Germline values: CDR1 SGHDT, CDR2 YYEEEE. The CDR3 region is CASSWAGRWEQYF. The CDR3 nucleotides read TGTGCCAGCAGCTGGGCGGGAAGGTGGGAGCAGTACTTC.

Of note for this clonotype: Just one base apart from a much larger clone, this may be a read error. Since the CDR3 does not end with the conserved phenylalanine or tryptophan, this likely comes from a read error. CDR3 loop: CASSDYTEAFL. CDR3 coding DNA: TGTGCCAGCAGTGATTACACTGAAGCTTTCCTT. This rearrangement joins TRBV2 to TRBJ1-1; D call uncertain. Germline V gene data show CDR1 as SNHLY and CDR2 as FYNNEI. V shed 3 bases and J shed 3 bases, with 2 bases lying between them. The CDR3 totals 11 residues.

CDR3 sequence: CASKARNEQFF. The CDR3 region has the DNA TGTGCCAGCAAGGCCCGCAATGAGCAGTTCTTC. V usage is TRBV6-2 or TRBV6-3 and J usage is TRBJ2-1; D is undetermined. The germline gives CDR1 MNHEY, CDR2 SVGEGT. The CDR3 consists of 11 residues. The V end was cut by 7 bases, the J end by 6 bases, with 7 bases between.

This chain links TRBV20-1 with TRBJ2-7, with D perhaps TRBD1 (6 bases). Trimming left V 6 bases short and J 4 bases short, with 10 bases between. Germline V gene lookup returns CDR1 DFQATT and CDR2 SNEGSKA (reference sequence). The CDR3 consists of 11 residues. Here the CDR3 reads CSAIQGYEQYF. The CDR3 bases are TGCAGTGCCATACAGGGTTACGAGCAGTACTTC.

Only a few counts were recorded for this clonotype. The CDR3 nucleotides read TGTGCCAGCAGCTCAGGGACAACTTCCCGGCTCTGCGAGCAGTACTTC. This gives the protein CASSSGTTSRLCEQYF. The V and J genes are TRBV7-2 and TRBJ2-7; D is possibly TRBD1 (6 bases). Germline V gene sequence: CDR1 SGHTA, CDR2 FQGNSA. Trimming removed 4 bases from V and 6 bases from J, with 22 bases in between. The CDR3 loop spans 16 amino acids.

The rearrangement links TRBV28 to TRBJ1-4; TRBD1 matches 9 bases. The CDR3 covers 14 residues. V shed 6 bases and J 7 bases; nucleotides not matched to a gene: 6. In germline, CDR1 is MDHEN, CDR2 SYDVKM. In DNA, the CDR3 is TGTGCCAGCAGGTTGACAGGGGGTCGTGAAAAACTGTTTTTT. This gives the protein CASRLTGGREKLFF.

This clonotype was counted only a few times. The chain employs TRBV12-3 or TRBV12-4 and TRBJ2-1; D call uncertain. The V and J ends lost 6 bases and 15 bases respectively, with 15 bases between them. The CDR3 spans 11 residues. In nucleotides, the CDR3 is TGTGCCAGCAGATCGCTCTTTGGTGCGTTCTTC. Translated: CASRSLFGAFF.

CDR3 sequence: CASSPLGDSGANVLTF. The CDR3 DNA is TGTGCCAGCAGCCCCTTGGGGGACTCTGGGGCCAACGTCCTGACTTTC. The rearrangement links TRBV11-2 to TRBJ2-6, with D perhaps assigned TRBD1 or TRBD2 (5 bases each). Germline CDR1 is SGHAT and CDR2 is FQNNGV. CDR3 length: 16 amino acids. Trimming pared 5 bases from V and 0 bases from J, leaving 11 bases between.

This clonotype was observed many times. The CDR3 bases are TGTGCCAGCAGTTTAGTAGCTTTGGAGACCCAGTACTTC. This translates into CASSLVALETQYF. The chain combines TRBV28 with TRBJ2-5; D uncertain. This CDR3 spans 13 amino acids. Germline values: CDR1 MDHEN, CDR2 SYDVKM. The ends were cut back, 2 bases at V and 5 bases at J, with 9 bases in the middle.

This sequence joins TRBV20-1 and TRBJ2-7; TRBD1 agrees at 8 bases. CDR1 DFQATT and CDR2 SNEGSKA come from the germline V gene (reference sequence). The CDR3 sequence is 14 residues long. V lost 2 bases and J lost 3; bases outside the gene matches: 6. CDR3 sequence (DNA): TGCAGTGCTAGACCGGCGACAGGGGACTACGAGCAGTACTTC. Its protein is CSARPATGDYEQYF.

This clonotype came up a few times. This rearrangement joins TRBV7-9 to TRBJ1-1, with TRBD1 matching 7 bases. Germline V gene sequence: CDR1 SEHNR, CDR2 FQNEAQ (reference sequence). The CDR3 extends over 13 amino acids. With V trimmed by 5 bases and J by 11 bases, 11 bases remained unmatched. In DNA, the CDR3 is TGTGCCAGCAGCGTAGTAGGGGGCAGGAAGGCTTTCTTT. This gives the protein CASSVVGGRKAFF.

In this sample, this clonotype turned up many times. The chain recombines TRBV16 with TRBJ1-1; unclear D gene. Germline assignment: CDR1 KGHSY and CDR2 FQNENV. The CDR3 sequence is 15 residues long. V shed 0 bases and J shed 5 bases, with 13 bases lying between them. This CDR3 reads CASSQSRPSTTEAFF. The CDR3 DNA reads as TGTGCCAGCAGCCAATCCAGGCCCTCTACGACTGAAGCTTTCTTT.

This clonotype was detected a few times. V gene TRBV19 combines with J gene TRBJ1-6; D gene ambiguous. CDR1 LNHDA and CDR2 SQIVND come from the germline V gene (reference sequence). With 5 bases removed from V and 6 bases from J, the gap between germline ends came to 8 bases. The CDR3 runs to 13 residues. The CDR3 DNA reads TGTGCCAGTAGTTTAAGAAGTAATTCACCCCTCCACTTT. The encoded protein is CASSLRSNSPLHF.

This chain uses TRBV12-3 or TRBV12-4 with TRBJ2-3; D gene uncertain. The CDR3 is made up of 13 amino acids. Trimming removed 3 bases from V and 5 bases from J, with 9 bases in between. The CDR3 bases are TGTGCCAGCAGTTTTACGGTGGGAGATACGCAGTATTTT. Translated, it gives CASSFTVGDTQYF.

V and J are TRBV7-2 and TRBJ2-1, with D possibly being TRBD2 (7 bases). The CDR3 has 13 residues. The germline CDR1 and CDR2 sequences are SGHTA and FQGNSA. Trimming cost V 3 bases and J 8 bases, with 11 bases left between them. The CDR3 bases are TGTGCCAGCAGCTTGGGGGGGGGCGATGAGCAGTTCTTC. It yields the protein CASSLGGGDEQFF.

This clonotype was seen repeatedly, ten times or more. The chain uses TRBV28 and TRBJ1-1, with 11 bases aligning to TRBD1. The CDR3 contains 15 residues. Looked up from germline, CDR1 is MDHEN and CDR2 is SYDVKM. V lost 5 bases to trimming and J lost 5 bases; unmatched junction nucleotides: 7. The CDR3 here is CASSSRDRGRTEAFF. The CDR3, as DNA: TGTGCCAGCAGTAGCCGGGACAGGGGGAGGACTGAAGCTTTCTTT.